The sequence of this T cell receptor beta chain was determined in a study of blood T cell repertoires in COVID-19. As for the study in general: Spain, Italy and the United States supplied samples that represented acute and convalescent COVID-19.

The germline V gene encodes CDR1 LNHDA and CDR2 SQIVND (reference sequence). V lost 5 bases to trimming and J lost 6 bases, with 13 bases between them. The CDR3 is made up of 13 amino acids. The study drew participants aged about 18 to 89 years from 20 to 30 US areas. Cohorts were assigned according to the clinical history that participants reported. Authors' data handling: Amplification from reference gene primers served as the basis for estimated nucleated cell counts. Data came from immunoSEQ multiplex PCR; TCRdb stores just in-frame clones and leaves some out. The V and J calls and the clone size are those of that table, but D and trimming were determined from the DNA. The data show 330,000 or so clones, roughly 90% seen once.

The TCR was taken from a woman aged 25 to 45 who had recovered from COVID-19. Sequences were obtained from PBMCs or T cells enriched from blood (not recorded which). This rearrangement joins TRBV19 to TRBJ1-1; D gene uncertain. The CDR3 loop reads CASSSTYQSEAFF. The CDR3 DNA follows: TGTGCCAGTAGTTCCACATATCAGTCTGAAGCTTTCTTT.